This T cell receptor (beta chain) was captured in a study of CD8+ T cells in alopecia areata. Study summary: Those patients who were treated received oral tofacitinib, which was given at 5 to 10 mg twice daily for moderate-to-severe alopecia areata. Overall study findings and caveats: Tofacitinib did not eliminate many expanded lesional clones from scalp or blood.

This CDR3 has 16 amino acids. The V end was cut by 0 bases, the J end by 3 bases, with 9 bases between. Looked up from germline, CDR1 is SEHNR and CDR2 is FQNEAQ (reference sequence). As for treatment: oral pan-JAK inhibitor, 5-10 mg twice daily. Following extraction, RNA underwent reverse transcription to cDNA, which served as the sequencing template. Generated by immunoSEQ multiplex PCR, the TCRdb table keeps only in-frame clones and is missing some. The data contain some 170,000 clones, 50% to 75% of them singletons. Notes on this clone: Its target is unknown.

This sequence joins TRBV7-9 and TRBJ2-6, with D unclear. The sequence derives from a human donor with alopecia areata. This material consisted of CD4+ T cells sorted from blood, taken between weeks 55 and 65, from a patient treated with tofacitinib. The CDR3 loop reads CASSLAVSGGANVLTF. CDR3 nucleotide sequence: TGTGCCAGCAGCTTAGCGGTGTCAGGTGGGGCCAACGTCCTGACTTTC.